This T cell receptor beta chain is drawn from a study of cytomegalovirus exposure and HLA in healthy donors. A remark on this clone: What it recognizes is unknown.

Whole-study results and caveats: Reports described diagnosis of cytomegalovirus status by the classifier as highly specific and sensitive.

There are 14 residues in the CDR3. Germline trimming cut 5 bases from V and 8 bases from J; bases unmatched to any gene: 11. Germline CDR1 SEHNR, CDR2 FQNEAQ (reference sequence). The PCR used 60 Vbeta and 13 Jbeta primers. The protocol was immunoSEQ multiplex PCR, while the TCRdb copy is restricted to in-frame clones and leaves out a portion. The sample has 110,000 or so clones, about 76% seen once. The sequenced sample was PBMCs. The chain joins TRBV7-9 to TRBJ1-2; TRBD1 agrees at 7 bases. The clonotype comes from a man aged 35 to 55 in good health and CMV-seronegative. In DNA form, the CDR3 reads TGTGCCAGCAGCCAGGCACAGGGGCCGCCCGGCTACACCTTC. Translation: CASSQAQGPPGYTF.